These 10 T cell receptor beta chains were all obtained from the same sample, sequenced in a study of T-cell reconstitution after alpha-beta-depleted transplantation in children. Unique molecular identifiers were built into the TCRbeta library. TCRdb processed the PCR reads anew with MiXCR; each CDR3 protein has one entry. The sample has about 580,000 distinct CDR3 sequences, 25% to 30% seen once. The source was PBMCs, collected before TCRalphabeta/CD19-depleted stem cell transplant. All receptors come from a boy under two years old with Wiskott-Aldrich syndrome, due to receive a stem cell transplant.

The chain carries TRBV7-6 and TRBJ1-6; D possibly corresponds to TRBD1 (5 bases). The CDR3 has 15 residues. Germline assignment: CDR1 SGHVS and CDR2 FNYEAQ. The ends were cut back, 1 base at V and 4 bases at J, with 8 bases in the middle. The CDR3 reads CASSLGGMYNSPLHF. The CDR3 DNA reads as TGTGCCAGCAGCTTAGGGGGGATGTATAATTCACCCCTCCACTTT.

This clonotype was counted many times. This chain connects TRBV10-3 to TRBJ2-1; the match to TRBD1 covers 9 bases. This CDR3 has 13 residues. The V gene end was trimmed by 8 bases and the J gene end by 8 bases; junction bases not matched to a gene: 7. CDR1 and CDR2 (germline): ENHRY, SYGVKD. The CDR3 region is CAIWTGVFDEQFF. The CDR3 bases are TGTGCCATCTGGACAGGGGTTTTTGATGAGCAGTTCTTC.

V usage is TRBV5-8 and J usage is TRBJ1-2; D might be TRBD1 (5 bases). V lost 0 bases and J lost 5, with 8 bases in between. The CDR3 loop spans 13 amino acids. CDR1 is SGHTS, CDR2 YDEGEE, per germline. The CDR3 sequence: CASSLAGKYGYTF. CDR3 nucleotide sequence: TGTGCCAGCAGCTTGGCAGGGAAGTATGGCTACACCTTC.

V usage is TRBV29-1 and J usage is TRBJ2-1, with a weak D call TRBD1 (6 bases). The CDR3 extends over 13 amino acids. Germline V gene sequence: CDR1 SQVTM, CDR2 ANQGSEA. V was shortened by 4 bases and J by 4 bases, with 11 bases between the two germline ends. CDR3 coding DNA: TGCAGCGTTGTTGGGCAGGGGTACAATGAGCAGTTCTTC. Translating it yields CSVVGQGYNEQFF.

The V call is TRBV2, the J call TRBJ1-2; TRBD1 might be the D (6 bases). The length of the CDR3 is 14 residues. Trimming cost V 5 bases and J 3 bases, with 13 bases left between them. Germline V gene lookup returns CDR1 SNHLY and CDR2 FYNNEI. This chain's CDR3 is CASSPTGPDYGYTF. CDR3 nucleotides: TGTGCCAGCAGTCCTACAGGGCCGGACTATGGCTACACCTTC.

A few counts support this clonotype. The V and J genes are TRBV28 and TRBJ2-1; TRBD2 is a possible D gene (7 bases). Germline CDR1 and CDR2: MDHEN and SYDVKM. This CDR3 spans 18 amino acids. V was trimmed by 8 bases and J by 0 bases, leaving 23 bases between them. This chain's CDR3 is CASRGGARPRSSYNEQFF. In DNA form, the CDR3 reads TGTGCCAGCCGCGGGGGCGCGAGGCCAAGGAGCTCCTACAATGAGCAGTTCTTC.

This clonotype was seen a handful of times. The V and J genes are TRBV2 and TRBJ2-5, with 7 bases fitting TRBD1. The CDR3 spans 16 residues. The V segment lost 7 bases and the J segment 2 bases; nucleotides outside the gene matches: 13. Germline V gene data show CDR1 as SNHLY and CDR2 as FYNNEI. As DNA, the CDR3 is TGTGCCAGCAAACGGAGACAGGGACACTCTCAAGAGACCCAGTACTTC. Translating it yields CASKRRQGHSQETQYF.

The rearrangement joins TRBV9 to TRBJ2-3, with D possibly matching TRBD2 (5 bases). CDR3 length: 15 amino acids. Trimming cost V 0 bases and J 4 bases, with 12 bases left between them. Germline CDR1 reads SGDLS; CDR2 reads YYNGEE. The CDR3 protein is CASSVGGSGPDTQYF. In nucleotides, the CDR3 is TGTGCCAGCAGCGTAGGAGGGAGTGGGCCAGATACGCAGTATTTT.

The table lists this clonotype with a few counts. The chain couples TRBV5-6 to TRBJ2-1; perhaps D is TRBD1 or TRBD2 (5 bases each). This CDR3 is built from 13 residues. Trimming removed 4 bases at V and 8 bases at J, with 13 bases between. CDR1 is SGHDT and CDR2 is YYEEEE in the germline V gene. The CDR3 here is CASSGWGLYEQFF. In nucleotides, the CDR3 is TGTGCCAGCAGCGGGTGGGGGTTATATGAGCAGTTCTTC.

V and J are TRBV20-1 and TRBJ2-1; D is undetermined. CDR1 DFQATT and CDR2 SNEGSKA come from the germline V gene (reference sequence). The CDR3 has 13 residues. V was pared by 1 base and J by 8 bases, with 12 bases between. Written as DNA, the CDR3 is TGCAGTGCTAGAGGGGGTTATTTTGATGAGCAGTTCTTC. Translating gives CSARGGYFDEQFF.